This paragraph reports one TCR beta chain. J gave up 1 base and V 2 bases, and 9 bases lay outside the gene matches. CDR1 is LGHNA and CDR2 is YSLEER in the germline V gene. The length of the CDR3 is 18 residues. This entry is derived from a study of shared clonotypes between healthy human individuals. Study-wide background: Per donor, three plates held CD4 naive cells, three held CD4 memory, two held CD8 naive and one held CD8 memory.

Naive CD8 cells lacked CD45RO and underwent positive selection for CCR7, leaving out terminally differentiated effector memory CD45RA+ cells. Each donor was a Caucasian adult residing in Nashville, Tennessee. Data came from immunoSEQ multiplex PCR; TCRdb stores just in-frame clones and leaves some out. The sample lists more than 550,000 clones; about 91% were seen once. This sequence joins TRBV4-3 and TRBJ2-2; 8 bases align to TRBD1. Input material: naive CD8+ T cells sorted from blood. This sequence was found in a man aged 25-45 years in good health. The CDR3 sequence is CASSQTPPGQVNTGELFF. CDR3 DNA sequence: TGCGCCAGCAGCCAAACACCTCCGGGACAGGTGAACACCGGGGAGCTGTTTTTT.